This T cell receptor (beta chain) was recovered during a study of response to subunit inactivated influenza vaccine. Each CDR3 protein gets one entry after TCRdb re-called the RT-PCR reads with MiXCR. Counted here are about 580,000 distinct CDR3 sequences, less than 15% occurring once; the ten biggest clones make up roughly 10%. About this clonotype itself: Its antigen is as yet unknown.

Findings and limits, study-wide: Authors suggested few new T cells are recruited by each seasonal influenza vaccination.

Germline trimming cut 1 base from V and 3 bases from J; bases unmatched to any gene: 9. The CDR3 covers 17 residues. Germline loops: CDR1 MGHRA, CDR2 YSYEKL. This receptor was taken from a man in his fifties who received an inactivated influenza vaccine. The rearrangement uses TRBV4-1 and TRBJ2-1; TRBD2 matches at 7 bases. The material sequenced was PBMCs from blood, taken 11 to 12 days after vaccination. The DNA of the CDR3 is TGCGCCAGCAGCCAAGTTTTGGTAGGACTAGTCTACAATGAGCAGTTCTTC. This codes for CASSQVLVGLVYNEQFF.